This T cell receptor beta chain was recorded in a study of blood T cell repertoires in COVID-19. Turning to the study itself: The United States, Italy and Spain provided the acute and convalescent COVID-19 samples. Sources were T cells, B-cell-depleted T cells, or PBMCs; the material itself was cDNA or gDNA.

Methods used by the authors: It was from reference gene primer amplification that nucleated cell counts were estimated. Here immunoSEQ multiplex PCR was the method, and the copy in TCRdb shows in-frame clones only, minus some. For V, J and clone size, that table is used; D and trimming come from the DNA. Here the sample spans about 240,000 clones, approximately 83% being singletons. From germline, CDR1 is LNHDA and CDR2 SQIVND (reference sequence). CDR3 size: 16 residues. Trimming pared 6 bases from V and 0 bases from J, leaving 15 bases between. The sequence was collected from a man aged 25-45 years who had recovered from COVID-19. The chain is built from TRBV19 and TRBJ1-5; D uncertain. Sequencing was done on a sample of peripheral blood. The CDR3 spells CASSLGRRFSNQPQHF. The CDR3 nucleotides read TGTGCCAGTAGCCTGGGCAGACGCTTTAGCAATCAGCCCCAGCATTTT. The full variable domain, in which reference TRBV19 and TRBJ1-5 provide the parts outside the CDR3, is DGGITQSPKYLFRKEGQNVTLSCEQNLNHDAMYWYRQDPGQGLRLIYYSQIVNDFQKGDIAEGYSVSREKKESFPLTVTSAQKNPTAFYLCASSLGRRFSNQPQHFGDGTRLSIL.